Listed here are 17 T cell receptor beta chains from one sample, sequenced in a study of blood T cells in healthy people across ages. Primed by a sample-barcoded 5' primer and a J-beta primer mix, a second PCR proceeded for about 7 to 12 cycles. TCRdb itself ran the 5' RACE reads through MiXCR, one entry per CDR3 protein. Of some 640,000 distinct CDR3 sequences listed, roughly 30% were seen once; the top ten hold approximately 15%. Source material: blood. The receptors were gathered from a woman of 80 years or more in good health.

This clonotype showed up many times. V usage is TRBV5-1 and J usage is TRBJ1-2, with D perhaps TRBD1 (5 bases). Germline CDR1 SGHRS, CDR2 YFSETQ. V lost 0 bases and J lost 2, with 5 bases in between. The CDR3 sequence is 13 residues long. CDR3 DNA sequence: TGCGCCAGCAGCTTGGCAGGGAACTATGGCTACACCTTC. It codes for CASSLAGNYGYTF.

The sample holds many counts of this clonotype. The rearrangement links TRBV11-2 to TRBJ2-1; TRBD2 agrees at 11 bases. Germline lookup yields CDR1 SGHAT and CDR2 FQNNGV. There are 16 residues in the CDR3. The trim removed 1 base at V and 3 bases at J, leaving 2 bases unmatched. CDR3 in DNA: TGTGCCAGCAGCTTAGGTAGCGGGGGGGGCTACAATGAGCAGTTCTTC. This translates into CASSLGSGGGYNEQFF.

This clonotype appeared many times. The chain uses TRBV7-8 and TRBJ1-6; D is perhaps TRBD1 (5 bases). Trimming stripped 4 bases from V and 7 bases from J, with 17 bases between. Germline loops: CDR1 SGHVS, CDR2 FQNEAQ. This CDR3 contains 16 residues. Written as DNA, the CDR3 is TGTGCCAGCAGCTATGGACTCGGGGGAATAAATTCACCCCTCCACTTT. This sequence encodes CASSYGLGGINSPLHF.

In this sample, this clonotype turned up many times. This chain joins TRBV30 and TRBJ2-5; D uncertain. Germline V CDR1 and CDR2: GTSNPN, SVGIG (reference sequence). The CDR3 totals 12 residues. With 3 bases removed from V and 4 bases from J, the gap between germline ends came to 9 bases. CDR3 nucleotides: TGTGCCTGGAGACGGCTCCCAGAGACCCAGTACTTC. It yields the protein CAWRRLPETQYF.

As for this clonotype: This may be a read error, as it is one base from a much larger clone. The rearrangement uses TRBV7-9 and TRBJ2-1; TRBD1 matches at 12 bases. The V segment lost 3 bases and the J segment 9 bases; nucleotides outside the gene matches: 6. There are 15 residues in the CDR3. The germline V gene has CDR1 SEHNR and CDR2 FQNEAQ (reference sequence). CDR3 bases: TGTGCCAGCAGCTTGTCCGGGACAGGGGGCGGTGAGCAGTTCTTC. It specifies CASSLSGTGGGEQFF.

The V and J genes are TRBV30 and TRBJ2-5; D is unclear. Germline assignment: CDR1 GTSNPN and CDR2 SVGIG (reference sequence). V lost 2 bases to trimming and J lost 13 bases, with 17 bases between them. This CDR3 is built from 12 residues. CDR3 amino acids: CAWSTLVHERYF. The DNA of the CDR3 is TGTGCCTGGAGTACGCTGGTCCACGAGCGGTACTTC.

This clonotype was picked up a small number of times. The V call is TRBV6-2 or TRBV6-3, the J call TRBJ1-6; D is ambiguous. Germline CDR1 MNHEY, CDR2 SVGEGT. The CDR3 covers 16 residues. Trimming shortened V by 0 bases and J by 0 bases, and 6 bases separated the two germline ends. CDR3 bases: TGTGCCAGCAGTTACTCGGGGAGCTCCTATAATTCACCCCTCCACTTT. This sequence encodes CASSYSGSSYNSPLHF.

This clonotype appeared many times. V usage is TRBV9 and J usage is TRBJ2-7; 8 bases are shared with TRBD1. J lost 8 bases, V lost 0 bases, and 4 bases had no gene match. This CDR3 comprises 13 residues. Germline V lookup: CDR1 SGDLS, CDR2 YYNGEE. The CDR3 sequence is CASSVGTGGQQYF. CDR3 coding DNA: TGTGCCAGCAGCGTAGGAACAGGGGGGCAGCAGTACTTC.

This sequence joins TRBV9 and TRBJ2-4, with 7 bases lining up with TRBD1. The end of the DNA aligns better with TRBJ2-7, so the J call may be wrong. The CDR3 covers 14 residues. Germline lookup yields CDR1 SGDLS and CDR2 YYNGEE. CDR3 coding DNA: TGTGCCAGCAGCGTAGGACAGGGAGCCTGCGAGCAGTACTTC. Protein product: CASSVGQGACEQYF.

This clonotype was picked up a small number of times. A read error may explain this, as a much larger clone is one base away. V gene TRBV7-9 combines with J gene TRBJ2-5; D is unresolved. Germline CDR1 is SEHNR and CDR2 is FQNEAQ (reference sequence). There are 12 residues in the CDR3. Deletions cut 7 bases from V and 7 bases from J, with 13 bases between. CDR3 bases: TGTGCCAGCACCTCCGCGTGTGGGACCCAGTACTTC. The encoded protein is CASTSACGTQYF.

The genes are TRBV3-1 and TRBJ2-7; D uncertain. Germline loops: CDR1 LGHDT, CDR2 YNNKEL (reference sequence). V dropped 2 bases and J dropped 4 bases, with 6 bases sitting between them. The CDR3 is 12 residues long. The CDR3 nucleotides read TGTGCCAGCAGCCAACTTGAATACGAGCAGTACTTC. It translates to CASSQLEYEQYF.

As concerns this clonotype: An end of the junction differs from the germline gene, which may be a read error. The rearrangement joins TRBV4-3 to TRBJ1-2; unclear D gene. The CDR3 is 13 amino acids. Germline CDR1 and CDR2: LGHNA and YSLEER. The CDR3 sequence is CASNQDERYGYTF. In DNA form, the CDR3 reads TGCGCCAGCAACCAAGACGAGCGCTATGGCTACACCTTC.

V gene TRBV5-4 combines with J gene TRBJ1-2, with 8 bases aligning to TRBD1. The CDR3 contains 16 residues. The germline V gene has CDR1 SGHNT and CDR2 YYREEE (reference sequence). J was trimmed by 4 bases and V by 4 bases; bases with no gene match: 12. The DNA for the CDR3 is TGTGCCAGCAGCATAGCTCGACAGGGGCACATCTATGGCTACACCTTC. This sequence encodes CASSIARQGHIYGYTF.

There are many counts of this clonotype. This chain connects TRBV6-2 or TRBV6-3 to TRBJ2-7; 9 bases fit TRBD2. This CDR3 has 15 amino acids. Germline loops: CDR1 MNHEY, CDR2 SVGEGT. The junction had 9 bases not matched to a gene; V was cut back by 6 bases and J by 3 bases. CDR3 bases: TGTGCCAGCAGAAAAACCGGCGGGGGGGGCTACGAGCAGTACTTC. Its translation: CASRKTGGGGYEQYF.

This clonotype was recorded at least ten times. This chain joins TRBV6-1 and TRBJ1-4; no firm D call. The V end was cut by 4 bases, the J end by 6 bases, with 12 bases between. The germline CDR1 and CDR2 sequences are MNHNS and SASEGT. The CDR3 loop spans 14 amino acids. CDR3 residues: CASSGAGLYEKLFF. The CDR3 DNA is TGTGCCAGCAGTGGGGCAGGTCTATATGAAAAACTGTTTTTT.

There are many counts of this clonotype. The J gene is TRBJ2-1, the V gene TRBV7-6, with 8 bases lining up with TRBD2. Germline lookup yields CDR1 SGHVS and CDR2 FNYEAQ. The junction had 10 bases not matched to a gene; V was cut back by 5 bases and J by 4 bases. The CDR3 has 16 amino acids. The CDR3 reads CASSLIATSGYNEQFF. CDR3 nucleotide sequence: TGTGCCAGCAGCCTCATTGCCACTAGCGGTTACAATGAGCAGTTCTTC.

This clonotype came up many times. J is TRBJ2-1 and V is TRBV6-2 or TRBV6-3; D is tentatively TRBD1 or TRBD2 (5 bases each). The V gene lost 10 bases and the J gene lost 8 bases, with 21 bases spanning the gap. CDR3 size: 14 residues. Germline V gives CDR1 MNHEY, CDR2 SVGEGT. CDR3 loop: CATQTGTGSDEQFF. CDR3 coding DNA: TGTGCCACACAAACCGGGACGGGCAGCGATGAGCAGTTCTTC.